This T cell receptor (beta chain) is from a study of OX40 agonist ivuxolimab in advanced cancers. Study results and limitations: Expanded clones were, on average, more numerous among CD8+ T cells than CD4+.

Autoimmune disease history or systemic immunosuppression led to patients being barred. On this clone itself: Its antigen is still unknown.

Profiled with immunoSEQ multiplex PCR; TCRdb holds only in-frame clones, not every one. Seen here are roughly 80,000 clones, roughly 91% observed once, and the top ten hold approximately 1.8%. The CDR3 has 13 amino acids. CDR1 ENHRY and CDR2 SYGVKD come from the germline V gene. With 4 bases clipped from V and 14 bases from J, the junction kept 5 bases outside the gene matches. The TCR sequence derives from an adult with an advanced solid tumor such as melanoma, head and neck, liver or kidney cancer. The J gene is TRBJ2-1, the V gene TRBV10-3; 13 bases are shared with TRBD2. The sequencing used CD4+ or CD8+ T cells sorted from blood, collected in a trial of the OX40 agonist ivuxolimab. The CDR3 bases are TGTGCCATCAGTGGGACTAGCGGGAGTTTGAAGTTCTTC. Encoded protein: CAISGTSGSLKFF.